This TCR beta chain was recorded in a study of Graves' ophthalmopathy and Graves' hyperthyroidism. RNA transcripts were the source from which TCR beta CDR3 regions were amplified. Second-round multiplex PCR came after first-round RT-PCR with HTBI primers. TCRdb called the multiplex PCR reads again in MiXCR, with one record for every CDR3 protein. Seen here are over a million distinct CDR3 sequences, less than 45% observed once, and the top ten hold over 8.5%. This clonotype was picked up a small number of times. CDR1 and CDR2 from the germline V gene are MGHRA and YSYEKL. Losses at the gene ends were 0 bases for V and 5 bases for J; bases not matched to a gene: 7. This CDR3 contains 16 residues. Hyperthyroidism was new, under 2 months, in patients aged 18 to 65.

The chain combines TRBV4-1 with TRBJ1-2; 9 bases match TRBD1. Specimen: peripheral blood or thyroid tissue (not recorded which). The clonotype originates from an adult man with Graves' hyperthyroidism. As DNA, the CDR3 is TGCGCCAGCAGCCAAGATTGGGACAGGGCCCTATATGGCTACACCTTC. Amino acids: CASSQDWDRALYGYTF.